These 17 T cell receptor beta chains originate from one sample sequenced in a study of patients and donors after allogeneic stem cell transplantation. A single record per CDR3 protein comes from TCRdb applying MiXCR to the RT-PCR reads. The sample contains 400,000 to 500,000 distinct CDR3 sequences, 16% of which appear only once. The sample taken for sequencing was blood, either unsorted or a sorted T cell fraction (not recorded which). The receptor set was obtained from a human donor who was either an allogeneic HSCT recipient or a stem cell or donor lymphocyte infusion donor (not recorded which). It is not recorded whose cells these are; they may come from a transplant donor.

The chain employs TRBV2 and TRBJ1-2; a weak D match, TRBD1 (6 bases). V gave up 10 bases and J gave up 5 bases, with 17 bases separating them. Germline values: CDR1 SNHLY, CDR2 FYNNEI. The CDR3 consists of 13 residues. The CDR3 is CATPSLDRYGYTF. The CDR3 DNA follows: TGTGCCACCCCCAGCTTGGACAGATATGGCTACACCTTC.

This clonotype was counted a few times. The genes are TRBV20-1 and TRBJ2-2, with 16 bases fitting TRBD2. The ends lost 0 bases at V and 5 bases at J; junction bases unmatched: 6. The CDR3 is made up of 18 amino acids. Germline assignment: CDR1 DFQATT and CDR2 SNEGSKA (reference sequence). The CDR3 here is CSARDWGLAGGQTGELFF. The CDR3 DNA is TGCAGTGCTAGAGATTGGGGACTAGCGGGAGGGCAGACCGGGGAGCTGTTTTTT.

The chain joins TRBV15 to TRBJ2-5; no clear D. From germline, CDR1 is LNHNV and CDR2 YYDKDF (reference sequence). The length of the CDR3 is 10 residues. V was trimmed by 6 bases and J by 5 bases, leaving 4 bases between them. CDR3 amino acids: CATRAETQYF. CDR3 bases: TGTGCCACCAGGGCGGAGACCCAGTACTTC.

This clonotype turned up a few times. The chain employs TRBV12-3 or TRBV12-4 and TRBJ1-6; 7 positions match TRBD1. The CDR3 has 14 residues. The V segment lost 7 bases and the J segment 9 bases; nucleotides outside the gene matches: 9. CDR3 bases: TGTGCCAGCAATCACAGGGGCGGGAGTTCACCCCTCCACTTT. This translates into CASNHRGGSSPLHF.

The chain uses TRBV6-1 and TRBJ2-2; TRBD1 aligns across 7 bases. Germline CDR1 and CDR2: MNHNS and SASEGT. V lost 8 bases, J lost 2 bases, and 8 bases stayed unmatched. This CDR3 is built from 15 residues. The CDR3 here is CASLSGTDNTGELFF. The CDR3 coding sequence is TGTGCCAGCCTATCCGGGACAGATAACACCGGGGAGCTGTTTTTT.

Remarks on this clonotype: The junction differs from germline at one of its ends, possibly a read error. The chain is built from TRBV6-1 and TRBJ1-2, with 7 bases aligning to TRBD1. The CDR3 has 13 amino acids. Per germline, CDR1 MNHNS and CDR2 SASEGT. Written as DNA, the CDR3 is TGTGCCGGCAGTGAAGGGACAGCATATGGCTACACCTTC. This gives the protein CAGSEGTAYGYTF.

The chain is built from TRBV5-1 and TRBJ1-3, with D perhaps matching TRBD1 (5 bases). There are 12 residues in the CDR3. V lost 6 bases, J lost 8 bases, and 12 bases lay in between. Germline CDR1 SGHRS, CDR2 YFSETQ. CDR3 bases: TGCGCCAGCATTGGACAAGGCGACACCATATATTTT. Amino acid sequence: CASIGQGDTIYF.

V gene TRBV21-1 combines with J gene TRBJ1-4. TRBV21-1 is recorded as a pseudogene. The CDR3 is 15 residues long. The CDR3, as DNA: TGTGCCAGCAGCCCCCGGGAGGGGAGGTGTGAAAAACTGTTTTTT. Translating gives CASSPREGRCEKLFF.

Only a few counts were recorded for this clonotype. The chain combines TRBV6-1 with TRBJ1-1; no clear D gene. CDR3 length: 14 residues. Germline V gene sequence: CDR1 MNHNS, CDR2 SASEGT. V shed 7 bases and J shed 0 bases, with 12 bases lying between them. The CDR3 protein is CASIGRYLNTEAFF. The CDR3, as DNA: TGTGCCAGCATTGGACGGTACCTGAACACTGAAGCTTTCTTT.

This clonotype has a handful of counts. V is TRBV12-3 or TRBV12-4 and J is TRBJ2-7, with 8 nucleotides matching TRBD1. V shed 6 bases and J 6 bases; nucleotides not matched to a gene: 1. This CDR3 is 11 amino acids long. In DNA form, the CDR3 reads TGTGCCAGCAGAGGGACAGGCGAGCAGTACTTC. Its translation: CASRGTGEQYF.

The chain has TRBV7-9 and TRBJ1-2; possibly TRBD1 for D (6 bases). Trimming stripped 4 bases from V and 8 bases from J, with 14 bases between. The CDR3 extends over 13 amino acids. The germline CDR1 and CDR2 sequences are SEHNR and FQNEAQ (reference sequence). CDR3 coding DNA: TGTGCCAGCAGCTCACAGGGCTTTATAGGCTACACCTTC. This gives the protein CASSSQGFIGYTF.

The chain recombines TRBV7-2 with TRBJ2-5; 9 positions agree with TRBD1. This CDR3 contains 15 residues. From germline, CDR1 is SGHTA and CDR2 FQGNSA. The ends lost 5 bases at V and 9 bases at J; junction bases unmatched: 13. CDR3 loop: CASSLTRDRVGAQYF. In DNA, the CDR3 is TGTGCCAGCAGCCTAACAAGGGACAGGGTAGGGGCCCAGTACTTC. The full variable domain, with the rest looked up from reference TRBV7-2 and TRBJ2-5, is GAGVSQSPSNKVTEKGKDVELRCDPISGHTALYWYRQSLGQGLEFLIYFQGNSAPDKSGLPSDRFSAERTGGSVSTLTIQRTQQEDSAVYLCASSLTRDRVGAQYFGPGTRLLVL.

V gene TRBV7-8 combines with J gene TRBJ1-2; TRBD1 agrees at 7 bases. This CDR3 has 15 amino acids. Germline V gene data show CDR1 as SGHVS and CDR2 as FQNEAQ. Trimming at V came to 4 bases and at J to 4 bases, leaving 9 bases not matched to a gene. The CDR3 DNA is TGTGCCAGCAGCTCCGGACAGGAATTCTTCTATGGCTACACCTTC. Translating it yields CASSSGQEFFYGYTF.

This clonotype appeared a few times. V usage is TRBV30 and J usage is TRBJ1-6; D is undetermined. V gave up 4 bases and J gave up 6 bases, with 10 bases separating them. From germline, CDR1 is GTSNPN and CDR2 SVGIG (reference sequence). This CDR3 contains 13 residues. For the CDR3, the DNA is TGTGCCTGGATGGGGAGCGGTAATTCACCCCTCCACTTT. Translating gives CAWMGSGNSPLHF.

This clonotype has a handful of counts. The gene calls are TRBV2 and TRBJ2-3; TRBD2 matches at 14 bases. The CDR3 loop spans 16 amino acids. The ends lost 1 base at V and 9 bases at J; junction bases unmatched: 6. CDR1 and CDR2 (germline): SNHLY, FYNNEI. CDR3 region: CASSEGLAGGPYTQYF. For the CDR3, the DNA is TGTGCCAGCAGTGAAGGACTAGCGGGGGGGCCTTACACGCAGTATTTT.

Comments on this clonotype: Compared with germline, one end of the junction differs, possibly owing to a read error. The rearrangement links TRBV5-1 to TRBJ2-1; no clear D. The CDR3 extends over 17 amino acids. Germline assignment: CDR1 SGHRS and CDR2 YFSETQ. CDR3 DNA sequence: TGCGCCGGCAGCTTGGCGTTTTGGCTAGGGTCCGGGAATGAGCAGTTCTTC. Translation gives CAGSLAFWLGSGNEQFF. The full variable domain, in which reference TRBV5-1 and TRBJ2-1 provide the parts outside the CDR3, is KAGVTQTPRYLIKTRGQQVTLSCSPISGHRSVSWYQQTPGQGLQFLFEYFSETQRNKGNFPGRFSGRQFSNSRSEMNVSTLELGDSALYLCAGSLAFWLGSGNEQFFGPGTRLTVL.

The gene calls are TRBV6-2 or TRBV6-3 and TRBJ1-1, with 7 bases that match TRBD1. The CDR3 contains 15 residues. Germline V gene data show CDR1 as MNHEY and CDR2 as SVGEGT. V lost 6 bases to trimming and J lost 7 bases; unmatched junction nucleotides: 14. CDR3 DNA: TGTGCCAGCAGACACCTTTTACGGGACAGCCATGAAGCTTTCTTT. Its translation: CASRHLLRDSHEAFF.